The present TCR beta chain was sequenced within a study of shared clonotypes between healthy human individuals. Looking at the study overall: CD4 naive and CD4 memory each took three plates per donor, while CD8 naive took two and CD8 memory one.

The authors distributed each subset's genomic DNA evenly over several immunoSEQ plates. Generated by immunoSEQ multiplex PCR, the TCRdb table keeps only in-frame clones and is missing some. The table has about 2.1 million clones, around 93% seen once. This CDR3 contains 17 residues. The ends lost 2 bases at V and 0 bases at J; junction bases unmatched: 7. Looked up from germline, CDR1 is ENHRY and CDR2 is SYGVKD. With regard to this clone: The antigen is not known.

Regarding the study as a whole: Rarefaction exposed incomplete sorted-subset sequencing despite large depth. Richness estimates generally favored naive over memory subsets.

Positively selected for CCR7, the CD45RO-negative cells used as naive CD8 cells excluded terminally differentiated effector memory CD45RA+ cells. Sequenced input: naive CD8+ T cells from PBMCs. This receptor was obtained from a man aged 18-30 years in good health. Some clones in this sample may be carry-over from other donors' samples. The V gene is TRBV10-3, the J gene TRBJ1-3; 7 bases match TRBD1. CDR3 DNA sequence: TGTGCCATCAGTGAGGGGACAGATAACTTCTCTGGAAACACCATATATTTT. Amino acids: CAISEGTDNFSGNTIYF.